This is a list of T cell receptor beta chains from one sample in a study of shared clonotypes between healthy human individuals. The protocol was immunoSEQ multiplex PCR, while the TCRdb copy is restricted to in-frame clones and leaves out a portion. The sample has about 590,000 clones, around 95% seen once. Sample: naive CD8+ T cells sorted from blood. The receptor set was obtained from a young woman in good health. Both conserved end residues are part of each CDR3. The D gene is left open where the match is weak. Expanded clones get a size class; other rows say once, few or many, or leave the size out.

v_call: TRBV2; clone_size: NA; d_call: TRBD2; j_call: TRBJ2-1; cdr3_aa: CASSAGGSSYNEQFF; cdr3_nt: TGTGCCAGCAGTGCCGGCGGGAGCTCCTACAATGAGCAGTTCTTC
v_call: TRBV7-2; clone_size: NA; d_call: TRBD2; j_call: TRBJ2-1; cdr3_aa: CASSVLTSGAYNEQFF; cdr3_nt: TGTGCCAGCAGCGTGCTAACTAGCGGGGCCTACAATGAGCAGTTCTTC
v_call: TRBV6-4; clone_size: NA; d_call: TRBD2; j_call: TRBJ2-1; cdr3_aa: CASSEKTSGSDEQFF; cdr3_nt: TGTGCCAGCAGTGAAAAGACTAGCGGGAGTGATGAGCAGTTCTTC
v_call: TRBV12-5; clone_size: NA; d_call: NA; j_call: TRBJ2-7; cdr3_aa: CASASQVGGRSEQYF; cdr3_nt: TGTGCTAGTGCCTCACAGGTAGGAGGGCGTTCCGAGCAGTACTTC
v_call: TRBV21-1; clone_size: NA; d_call: NA; j_call: TRBJ2-4; cdr3_aa: CASPKYFRERAKNIQYF; cdr3_nt: TGTGCCAGCCCCAAGTACTTTCGGGAGAGAGCCAAAAACATTCAGTACTTC
v_call: TRBV4-1; clone_size: NA; d_call: NA; j_call: TRBJ2-5; cdr3_aa: CASSQDLTQETQYF; cdr3_nt: TGCGCCAGCAGCCAAGATTTGACCCAAGAGACCCAGTACTTC
v_call: TRBV7-9; clone_size: NA; d_call: TRBD2; j_call: TRBJ2-2; cdr3_aa: CASRTGLAGSTGELFF; cdr3_nt: TGTGCCAGCAGGACTGGACTAGCGGGGTCTACCGGGGAGCTGTTTTTT
v_call: TRBV7-9; clone_size: NA; d_call: NA; j_call: TRBJ1-1; cdr3_aa: CASRPAVPEAFF; cdr3_nt: TGTGCCAGCAGGCCCGCGGTCCCTGAAGCTTTCTTT
v_call: TRBV27; clone_size: NA; d_call: TRBD2; j_call: TRBJ2-5; cdr3_aa: CASSTGTSGRETQYF; cdr3_nt: TGTGCCAGCAGTACGGGGACTAGCGGGAGGGAGACCCAGTACTTC
v_call: TRBV7-9; clone_size: once; d_call: TRBD1; j_call: TRBJ1-3; cdr3_aa: CASSLRQGIGSGNTIYF; cdr3_nt: TGTGCCAGCAGTTTAAGACAGGGCATTGGGTCTGGAAACACCATATATTTT
v_call: TRBV5-6; clone_size: NA; d_call: NA; j_call: TRBJ2-5; cdr3_aa: CASSLSLETQYF; cdr3_nt: TGTGCCAGCAGCTTGTCTCTGGAGACCCAGTACTTC
v_call: TRBV7-9; clone_size: NA; d_call: TRBD2; j_call: TRBJ2-3; cdr3_aa: CASSPSPGVAGVLDTQYF; cdr3_nt: TGTGCCAGCAGCCCATCCCCCGGGGTAGCGGGAGTCTTAGATACGCAGTATTTT
v_call: TRBV28; clone_size: NA; d_call: TRBD2; j_call: TRBJ2-1; cdr3_aa: CASDPFSGRNEQFF; cdr3_nt: TGTGCCAGCGACCCTTTTAGCGGGAGAAATGAGCAGTTCTTC
v_call: TRBV6-5; clone_size: NA; d_call: NA; j_call: TRBJ2-1; cdr3_aa: CASSYVGGHNEQFF; cdr3_nt: TGTGCCAGCAGTTATGTCGGGGGGCACAATGAGCAGTTCTTC
v_call: TRBV7-6; clone_size: NA; d_call: TRBD2; j_call: TRBJ2-7; cdr3_aa: CASSLGYGRAPYEQYF; cdr3_nt: TGTGCCAGCAGCTTAGGGTACGGGAGGGCCCCCTACGAGCAGTACTTC
v_call: TRBV6-4; clone_size: NA; d_call: TRBD1; j_call: TRBJ1-6; cdr3_aa: CASSDSTGYNSPLHF; cdr3_nt: TGTGCCAGCAGTGACTCGACAGGGTACAATTCACCCCTCCACTTT
v_call: TRBV6-6; clone_size: NA; d_call: NA; j_call: TRBJ2-4; cdr3_aa: CASSPDSNIQYF; cdr3_nt: TGTGCCAGCAGTCCGGATTCAAACATTCAGTACTTC
v_call: TRBV7-9; clone_size: NA; d_call: TRBD1; j_call: TRBJ2-5; cdr3_aa: CASSPFGQGAEETQYF; cdr3_nt: TGTGCCAGCAGCCCATTCGGACAGGGGGCCGAGGAGACCCAGTACTTC
v_call: TRBV5-1; clone_size: NA; d_call: TRBD2; j_call: TRBJ2-1; cdr3_aa: CASSLAASGDYNDEQFF; cdr3_nt: TGCGCCAGCAGCTTGGCTGCCAGCGGGGACTACAACGATGAGCAGTTCTTC
v_call: TRBV14; clone_size: NA; d_call: TRBD1; j_call: TRBJ1-1; cdr3_aa: CASSQGDRLGTEAFF; cdr3_nt: TGTGCCAGCAGCCAAGGGGACAGGCTGGGCACTGAAGCTTTCTTT
v_call: TRBV5-6; clone_size: NA; d_call: TRBD1; j_call: TRBJ2-7; cdr3_aa: CASSRAPRTGSYEQYF; cdr3_nt: TGTGCCAGCAGCCGGGCCCCTAGGACAGGATCCTACGAGCAGTACTTC
v_call: TRBV2; clone_size: NA; d_call: NA; j_call: TRBJ2-1; cdr3_aa: CAGGFGGPINEQFF; cdr3_nt: TGTGCCGGGGGGTTTGGAGGGCCGATTAATGAGCAGTTCTTC
v_call: TRBV28; clone_size: NA; d_call: NA; j_call: TRBJ2-7; cdr3_aa: CASSFLQGAYEQYF; cdr3_nt: TGTGCCAGCAGTTTCCTGCAGGGAGCCTACGAGCAGTACTTC
v_call: TRBV19; clone_size: NA; d_call: TRBD2; j_call: TRBJ2-3; cdr3_aa: CASRKVLGASGSPDTQYF; cdr3_nt: TGTGCCAGTAGAAAGGTCCTCGGGGCTAGCGGGAGCCCAGATACGCAGTATTTT
v_call: TRBV29-1; clone_size: NA; d_call: TRBD1; j_call: TRBJ2-7; cdr3_aa: CSVTGGGSYEQYF; cdr3_nt: TGCAGCGTTACAGGGGGAGGCTCCTACGAGCAGTACTTC
v_call: TRBV28; clone_size: NA; d_call: NA; j_call: TRBJ1-2; cdr3_aa: CASRRGIPNYGYTF; cdr3_nt: TGTGCCAGCAGGCGCGGTATACCTAACTATGGCTACACCTTC
v_call: TRBV6-5; clone_size: NA; d_call: TRBD1; j_call: TRBJ2-7; cdr3_aa: CASSYGRGGQGYEQYF; cdr3_nt: TGTGCCAGCAGTTACGGACGCGGGGGACAGGGCTACGAGCAGTACTTC